This entry describes one T cell receptor beta chain. Its antigen is as yet unknown. This same CDR3 is encoded by further DNA sequences in the sample. CDR1 is SGHRS and CDR2 is YFSETQ in the germline V gene. The V segment lost 0 bases and the J segment 7 bases; nucleotides outside the gene matches: 2. The CDR3 is 15 amino acids. The repertoire was sequenced with immunoSEQ multiplex PCR; TCRdb's copy has only in-frame clones and lacks some. The profile shows roughly 75,000 clones, about 86% of them singletons. This sample was taken from a study of OX40 agonist ivuxolimab in advanced cancers. General observations from the study: Expansion of clones was among the lowest in partial responders at 0.1-3.0 mg/kg.

Sample: CD4+ or CD8+ T cells sorted from blood, taken in a trial of the OX40 agonist ivuxolimab. This sequence joins TRBV5-1 and TRBJ1-6; 9 bases map to TRBD1. The TCR originated in an adult with an advanced solid tumor such as melanoma, head and neck, liver or kidney cancer. CDR3 DNA: TGCGCCAGCAGCTTGGCAGACAGGGGGAATTCACCCCTCCACTTT. Translated, it gives CASSLADRGNSPLHF.